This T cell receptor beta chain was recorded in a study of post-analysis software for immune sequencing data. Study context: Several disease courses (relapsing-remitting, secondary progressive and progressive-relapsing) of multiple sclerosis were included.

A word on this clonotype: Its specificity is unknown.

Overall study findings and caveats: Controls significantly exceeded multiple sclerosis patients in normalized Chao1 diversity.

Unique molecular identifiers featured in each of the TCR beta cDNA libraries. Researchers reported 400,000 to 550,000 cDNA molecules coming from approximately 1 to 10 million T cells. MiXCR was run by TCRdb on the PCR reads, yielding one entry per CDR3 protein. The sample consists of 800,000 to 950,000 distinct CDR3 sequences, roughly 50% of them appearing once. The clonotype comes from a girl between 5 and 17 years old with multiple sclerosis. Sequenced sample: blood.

This CDR3 reads CASSHPGNEQFF. DNA for the CDR3: TGTGCCAGCAGCCACCCGGGGAATGAGCAGTTCTTC. The V gene is TRBV7-2, the J gene TRBJ2-1; possible D gene TRBD2, 5 bases. Germline lookup yields CDR1 SGHTA and CDR2 FQGNSA. The CDR3 has 12 amino acids. V lost 5 bases to trimming and J lost 7 bases, with 9 bases between them.